The following is a TCR beta chain sequence with its context. The antigen is not known. The data are from a study of PD-L1 blockade in urothelial cancer. Study summary: Across blood samples, T cells had a median count of about 140,000. Study observations and caveats: Where pretreatment blood TCR clonality fell below the median, better survival was predicted.

The length of the CDR3 is 16 residues. The ends lost 3 bases at V and 4 bases at J; junction bases unmatched: 8. CDR1 and CDR2 (germline): LNHNV, YYDKDF (reference sequence). Patients' cancers were locally advanced or metastatic urothelial carcinomas. Synthetic templates analogous to TCR were spiked into all PCRs individually. Data came from immunoSEQ multiplex PCR; TCRdb stores just in-frame clones and leaves some out. Counted here are around 45,000 clones, around nine tenths occurring once; the ten biggest clones make up roughly 13%. The sample consisted of PBMCs, taken around atezolizumab (anti-PD-L1) treatment. The chain couples TRBV15 to TRBJ2-2; 7 bases are shared with TRBD2. The TCR sequence derives from a woman aged 55-70 years with urothelial cancer. The CDR3: CATSRGPGTTTGELFF. For the CDR3, the DNA is TGTGCCACCAGCAGGGGGCCCGGGACTACCACCGGGGAGCTGTTTTTT. The full variable domain, rest sourced from reference TRBV15 and TRBJ2-2, is DAMVIQNPRYQVTQFGKPVTLSCSQTLNHNVMYWYQQKSSQAPKLLFHYYDKDFNNEADTPDNFQSRRPNTSFCFLDIRSPGLGDTAMYLCATSRGPGTTTGELFFGEGSRLTVL.